This T cell receptor beta chain derives from a study of OX40 agonist ivuxolimab in advanced cancers. At the level of the study: In this trial design, patients received ivuxolimab intravenously at 0.01 to 10 mg/kg every 2 weeks. Prior therapy, whether anti-PD-1, anti-PD-L1 or anti-CTLA-4, was allowed, and approximately 37% had some.

This clone occurred once. The germline CDR1 and CDR2 sequences are SQVTM and ANQGSEA. The CDR3 contains 14 residues. With 3 bases removed from V and 3 bases from J, the gap between germline ends came to 12 bases. Data came from immunoSEQ multiplex PCR; TCRdb stores just in-frame clones and leaves some out. This sample has about 54,000 clones, with less than 95% found just once. V is TRBV29-1 and J is TRBJ1-3; D unresolved. The source of this sequence is an adult with an advanced solid tumor such as melanoma, head and neck, liver or kidney cancer. The material sequenced was CD4+ or CD8+ T cells sorted from blood, taken in a trial of the OX40 agonist ivuxolimab. This chain's CDR3 is CSVEAPPDGNTIYF. CDR3 DNA: TGCAGCGTTGAGGCGCCCCCAGATGGAAACACCATATATTTT.